These 11 T cell receptor beta chains share one sample of origin, sequenced in a study of T cell changes during pregnancy in multiple sclerosis. The assay was immunoSEQ multiplex PCR, and TCRdb's table has in-frame clones only and misses some. The sample lists about 24,000 clones, approximately 80% occurring once. This material consisted of CD8+ T cells from peripheral blood mononuclear cells, taken in the first trimester of pregnancy. Source of these receptors: a female donor in good health, enrolled as a control in a pregnancy study.

The chain carries TRBV9 and TRBJ2-7; weak D call: TRBD1 (5 bases). Trimming took off 0 bases at V and 1 base at J, with 8 bases between the two ends. Germline lookup yields CDR1 SGDLS and CDR2 YYNGEE. This CDR3 has 14 amino acids. This CDR3 reads CASSVGGRSYEQYF. CDR3 in DNA: TGTGCCAGCAGCGTAGGGGGCAGGTCCTACGAGCAGTACTTC.

The gene calls are TRBV4-1 and TRBJ2-3; D possibly corresponds to TRBD1 (6 bases). V was shortened by 0 bases and J by 5 bases, with 6 bases between the two germline ends. This CDR3 spans 13 amino acids. Germline lookup yields CDR1 MGHRA and CDR2 YSYEKL. This CDR3 is CASSQDRGDTQYF. In DNA form, the CDR3 reads TGCGCCAGCAGCCAAGACAGGGGAGATACGCAGTATTTT.

V is TRBV9 and J is TRBJ2-3; TRBD2 aligns across 8 bases. This CDR3 has 14 residues. V was clipped by 2 bases and J by 4 bases; unmatched bases: 3. Germline CDR1 SGDLS, CDR2 YYNGEE. CDR3 nucleotides: TGTGCCAGCAGCGTTTTAGCGGGGCCAGATACGCAGTATTTT. The encoded protein is CASSVLAGPDTQYF.

The chain employs TRBV10-3 and TRBJ1-1, with TRBD1 matching over 7 bases. J was trimmed by 3 bases and V by 4 bases; bases with no gene match: 5. Germline CDR1 ENHRY, CDR2 SYGVKD. The CDR3 totals 14 residues. DNA for the CDR3: TGTGCCATCAGTGGACAGGGTGCGTACACTGAAGCTTTCTTT. Protein sequence: CAISGQGAYTEAFF.

The CDR3: CASSQEEGQVNTEAFF. The DNA of the CDR3 is TGTGCCAGCAGCCAAGAGGAGGGACAGGTGAACACTGAAGCTTTCTTT. The chain uses TRBV4-2 and TRBJ1-1; TRBD1 aligns across 8 bases. This CDR3 region has 16 residues. Germline V gene data show CDR1 as LGHNA and CDR2 as YNFKEQ. The V gene end was trimmed by 0 bases and the J gene end by 0 bases; junction bases not matched to a gene: 3.

The chain carries TRBV6-6 and TRBJ1-6, with TRBD1 identical over 7 bases. Germline-derived CDR1 and CDR2 are MNHNY and SVGAGI (reference sequence). This CDR3 region has 14 residues. The V and J ends lost 5 bases and 10 bases, in that order; junction bases with no gene match: 8. CDR3 sequence reads: CASSPTGEESPLHF. The DNA of the CDR3 is TGTGCCAGCAGTCCAACAGGGGAGGAATCACCCCTCCACTTT.

This sequence joins TRBV7-3 and TRBJ2-5; possibly TRBD2 for D (5 bases). CDR3 length equals 16 residues. V was trimmed by 6 bases and J by 4 bases, leaving 21 bases between them. From germline, CDR1 is SGHTA and CDR2 FQGTGA. DNA of the CDR3: TGTGCCAGCAGTCACCCCCAAGCGGTGCGGGCAGAGACCCAGTACTTC. This codes for CASSHPQAVRAETQYF.

This clone was observed a handful of times. The rearrangement joins TRBV4-1 to TRBJ1-5; the D is unclear. The CDR3 runs 13 residues. V was pared by 0 bases and J by 4 bases, with 4 bases between. Germline assignment: CDR1 MGHRA and CDR2 YSYEKL. In DNA, the CDR3 is TGCGCCAGCAGCCAAGACCTAAATCAGCCCCAGCATTTT. Its protein is CASSQDLNQPQHF.

The chain employs TRBV29-1 and TRBJ1-2; 8 nucleotides match TRBD1. Germline lookup yields CDR1 SQVTM and CDR2 ANQGSEA. V dropped 0 bases and J dropped 3; count of bases not matched to a gene: 9. The CDR3 sequence is 16 residues long. In DNA, the CDR3 is TGCAGCGTTGAAGATGTCCGCAGGGGGCCGGACTATGGCTACACCTTC. Protein product: CSVEDVRRGPDYGYTF.

The V call is TRBV7-3, the J call TRBJ2-7, with 9 bases that match TRBD1. The CDR3 extends over 16 amino acids. The V gene's germline CDR1 is SGHTA and CDR2 FQGTGA. Trimming cost V 1 base and J 4 bases; bases outside gene matches: 8. The CDR3 here is CASSLSTGGAGYEQYF. CDR3 coding DNA: TGTGCCAGCAGCTTAAGCACAGGGGGCGCGGGTTACGAGCAGTACTTC.

J is TRBJ2-2 and V is TRBV28; 9 positions agree with TRBD1. This CDR3 comprises 15 residues. Germline V gives CDR1 MDHEN, CDR2 SYDVKM. V lost 2 bases and J lost 3; bases outside the gene matches: 1. The CDR3 DNA reads TGTGCCAGCAGTTTAGGGGACAGGGACACCGGGGAGCTGTTTTTT. It is translated as CASSLGDRDTGELFF. Variable domain in full (rest from reference TRBV28 and TRBJ2-2): DVKVTQSSRYLVKRTGEKVFLECVQDMDHENMFWYRQDPGLGLRLIYFSYDVKMKEKGDIPEGYSVSREKKERFSLILESASTNQTSMYLCASSLGDRDTGELFFGEGSRLTVL.